This TCR beta chain was found in a study of Graves' ophthalmopathy and Graves' hyperthyroidism. The overall study: Peripheral blood sampling occurred at initial diagnosis, before any treatment.

The table lists this clonotype with many counts. Its antigen remains unidentified. Study-level points and caveats: The model reached roughly 70% sensitivity and about 72% specificity for predicting ophthalmopathy progression.

The V and J ends lost 3 bases and 5 bases respectively, with 16 bases between them. There are 15 residues in the CDR3. CDR1 and CDR2 (germline): SGHAT, FQNNGV. Amplification of TCR beta CDR3 regions used RNA transcripts. An initial RT-PCR round employing HTBI primers preceded a second-round multiplex PCR. TCRdb analysed the multiplex PCR reads with MiXCR anew, one entry per CDR3 protein. Of just over 400,000 distinct CDR3 sequences listed, 20% to 25% are singletons. The chain uses TRBV11-2 and TRBJ2-5, with TRBD1 as a possible D gene (6 bases). Input material: peripheral blood. The receptor's source is a woman aged 18-29 years with stable Graves' hyperthyroidism. The CDR3 DNA reads TGTGCCAGCAGCTTTTACGGACAGCCTGTGGAGACCCAGTACTTC. Its protein is CASSFYGQPVETQYF.